This is a list of T cell receptor beta chains from one sample in a study of blood T cell repertoires in COVID-19. Profiled with immunoSEQ multiplex PCR; TCRdb holds only in-frame clones, not every one. The repertoire holds approximately 13,000 clones, with around 83% as singletons. Sample: peripheral blood. The receptors here all came from a man aged 45-65 years with active COVID-19. The CDR3 runs from the conserved cysteine through the conserved F or W. Part of the rows lack a size; the others show once, few, many or a class for expanded clones.

clone_size	v_call	j_call	cdr3_aa
-	TRBV27	TRBJ2-1	CASSSRTSGSLHNEQFF
-	TRBV14	TRBJ2-1	CASSATSGRITFGNEQFF
large	TRBV6-1	TRBJ2-1	CASSEVGRADNEQFF
-	TRBV28	TRBJ2-7	CASSRTGTGFSYEQYF
-	TRBV9	TRBJ2-5	CASSPTVGLAGVGQETQYF
-	TRBV19	TRBJ2-1	CASVASGDYNEQFF
-	TRBV24-1	TRBJ2-1	CATSASGGRGYNEQFF
medium-sized	TRBV18	TRBJ2-3	CASSPLAGTTDTQYF
-	TRBV7-6	TRBJ2-1	CASSAGSYGFGGNEQFF
-	TRBV21-1	TRBJ1-3	CASNKVENTIYF
-	TRBV9	TRBJ2-1	CASSVGLAAYNEQFF
-	TRBV7-3	TRBJ2-3	CASSLIGLAEDTQYF
once	TRBV7-6	TRBJ2-7	CASSLESRLAGGPGEQYF
-	TRBV5-6	TRBJ2-1	CASSWTDSYNEQFF
-	TRBV5-4	TRBJ2-1	CASSEGLAGESYNEQFF
-	TRBV5-6	TRBJ2-1	CASSLGRGWDFLAEQFF
-	TRBV30	TRBJ2-1	CAWSTGVTYNEQFF
-	TRBV9	TRBJ2-1	CASSPNPSGSPYNEQFF
-	TRBV19	TRBJ1-4	CASSIDHDRILGLQEEKLFF
-	TRBV28	TRBJ1-4	CASSFGRGGKLFF
few	TRBV2	TRBJ2-5	CASSERAGGSETQYF
-	TRBV7-6	TRBJ2-6	CASSLARQDGANVLTF
-	TRBV7-8	TRBJ2-2	CASSPTPGQGTLANTGELFF
-	TRBV4-1	TRBJ2-1	CASSQDAAPVVNEQFF
-	TRBV28	TRBJ2-3	CASSLSGAGTGSDTQYF
once	TRBV5-4	TRBJ2-1	CASSLGGQSYNEQFF
few	TRBV4-1	TRBJ2-6	CASSQDLGAGVASGANVLTF
-	TRBV5-6	TRBJ1-1	CASSYGTGGPEAFF
medium-sized	TRBV12-3/TRBV12-4	TRBJ1-2	CASSRTGSEGYTF
-	TRBV7-9	TRBJ2-3	CASSLVSGSVSDTQYF
-	TRBV4-1	TRBJ1-1	CASSQGPGDTEAFF
-	TRBV13	TRBJ2-7	CASSERDRGTEQYF
-	TRBV4-1	TRBJ1-2	CASSLGTGKSGYTF
large	TRBV10-3	TRBJ2-3	CAIHLQGTDTQYF
-	TRBV4-1	TRBJ1-5	CASSLGRTLNQPQHF
-	TRBV19	TRBJ1-2	CASSDRQTFYGYTF
-	TRBV15	TRBJ2-7	CATSRDPRQNYEQYF
-	TRBV27	TRBJ2-3	CASSLYGLAGGGDTQYF
-	TRBV3-1/TRBV3-2	TRBJ2-7	CASSQEGLASYEQYF
-	TRBV24-1	TRBJ2-1	CATSDLQVLAGSNPPYNEQFF
few	TRBV27	TRBJ2-7	CASSLAPVGGPSYEQYF
-	TRBV4-2	TRBJ2-7	CASSLSSYEQYF
-	TRBV6-5	TRBJ1-1	CASSYREGLDTEAFF
-	TRBV5-4	TRBJ2-1	CASSLAGQGDEQFF
-	TRBV3-1/TRBV3-2	TRBJ2-1	CASSQIIGQDNEQFF
-	TRBV9	TRBJ2-1	CASSDTGTSGSSYNEQFF
-	TRBV27	TRBJ2-7	CASSLHPQAEQYF
-	TRBV3-1/TRBV3-2	TRBJ2-1	CASSPYFAGNDYNEQFF
-	TRBV20-1	TRBJ2-1	CSTGGNEQFF
-	TRBV7-7	TRBJ2-2	CASSAGTGGTGELFF
-	TRBV4-1	TRBJ2-7	CASSLSRNYEQYF